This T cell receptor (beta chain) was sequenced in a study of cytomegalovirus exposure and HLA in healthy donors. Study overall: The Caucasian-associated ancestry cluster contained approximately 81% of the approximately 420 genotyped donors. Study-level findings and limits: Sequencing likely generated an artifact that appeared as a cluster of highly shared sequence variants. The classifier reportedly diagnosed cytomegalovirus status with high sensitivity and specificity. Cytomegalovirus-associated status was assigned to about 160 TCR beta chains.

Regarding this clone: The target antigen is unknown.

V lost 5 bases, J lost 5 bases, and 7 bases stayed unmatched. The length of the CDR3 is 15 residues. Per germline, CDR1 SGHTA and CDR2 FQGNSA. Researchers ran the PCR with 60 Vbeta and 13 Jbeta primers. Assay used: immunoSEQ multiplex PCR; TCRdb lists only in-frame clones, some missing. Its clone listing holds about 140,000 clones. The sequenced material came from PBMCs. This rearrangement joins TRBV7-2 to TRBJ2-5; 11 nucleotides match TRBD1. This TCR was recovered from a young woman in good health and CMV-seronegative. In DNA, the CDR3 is TGTGCCAGCAGCGTCGGACAGGGGGCGACGGAGACCCAGTACTTC. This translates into CASSVGQGATETQYF. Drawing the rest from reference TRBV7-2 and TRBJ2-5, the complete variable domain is GAGVSQSPSNKVTEKGKDVELRCDPISGHTALYWYRQSLGQGLEFLIYFQGNSAPDKSGLPSDRFSAERTGGSVSTLTIQRTQQEDSAVYLCASSVGQGATETQYFGPGTRLLVL.